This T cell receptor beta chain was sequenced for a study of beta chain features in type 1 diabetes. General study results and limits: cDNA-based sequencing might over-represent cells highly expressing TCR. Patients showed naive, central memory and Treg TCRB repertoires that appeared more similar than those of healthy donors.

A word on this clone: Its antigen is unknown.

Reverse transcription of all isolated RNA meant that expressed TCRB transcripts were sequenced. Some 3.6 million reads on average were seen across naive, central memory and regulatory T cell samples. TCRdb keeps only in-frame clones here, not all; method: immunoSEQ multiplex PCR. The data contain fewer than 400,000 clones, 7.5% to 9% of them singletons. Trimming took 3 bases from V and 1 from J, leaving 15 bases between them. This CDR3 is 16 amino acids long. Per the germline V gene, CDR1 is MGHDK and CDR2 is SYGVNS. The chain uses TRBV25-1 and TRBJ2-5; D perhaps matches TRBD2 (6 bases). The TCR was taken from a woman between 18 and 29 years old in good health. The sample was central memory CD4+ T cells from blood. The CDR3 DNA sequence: TGTGCCAGCAGTGAGCGAAGTCGGGGGTTCCAAGAGACCCAGTACTTC. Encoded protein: CASSERSRGFQETQYF.